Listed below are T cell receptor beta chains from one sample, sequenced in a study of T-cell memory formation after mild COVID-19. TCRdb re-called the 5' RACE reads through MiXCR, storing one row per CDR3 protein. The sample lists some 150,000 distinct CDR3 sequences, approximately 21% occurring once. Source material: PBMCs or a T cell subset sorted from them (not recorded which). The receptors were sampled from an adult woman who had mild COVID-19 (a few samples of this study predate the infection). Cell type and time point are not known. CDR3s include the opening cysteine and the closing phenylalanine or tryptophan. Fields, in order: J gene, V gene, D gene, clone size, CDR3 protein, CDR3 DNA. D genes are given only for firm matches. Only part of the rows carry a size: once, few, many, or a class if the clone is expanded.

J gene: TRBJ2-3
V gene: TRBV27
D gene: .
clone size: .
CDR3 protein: CASTQFTDTQYF
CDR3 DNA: TGTGCCAGCACCCAATTCACAGATACGCAGTATTTT

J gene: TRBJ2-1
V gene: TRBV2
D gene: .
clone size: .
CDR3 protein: CASRRGASEQFF
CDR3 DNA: TGTGCCAGCAGAAGGGGGGCAAGTGAGCAGTTCTTC

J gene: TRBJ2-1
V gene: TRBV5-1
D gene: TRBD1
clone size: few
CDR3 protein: CASSRTGGAGNEQFF
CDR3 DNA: TGCGCCAGCAGCAGGACAGGGGGCGCAGGGAATGAGCAGTTCTTC

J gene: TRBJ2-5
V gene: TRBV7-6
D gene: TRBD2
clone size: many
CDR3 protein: CASSLGLAGAQETQYF
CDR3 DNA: TGTGCCAGCAGCCTGGGACTAGCGGGGGCACAAGAGACCCAGTACTTC

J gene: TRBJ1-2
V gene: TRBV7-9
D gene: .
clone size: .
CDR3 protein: CASSSIGGHRADLPGYTF
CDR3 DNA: TGTGCCAGCAGCTCAATTGGGGGACACAGGGCTGATCTTCCTGGCTACACCTTC

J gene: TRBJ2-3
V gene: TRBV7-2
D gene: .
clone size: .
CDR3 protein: CASSPSQDTQYF
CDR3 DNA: TGTGCCAGCAGCCCGAGCCAGGATACGCAGTATTTT

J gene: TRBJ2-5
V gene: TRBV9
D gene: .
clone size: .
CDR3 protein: CASSVDGGPGETQYF
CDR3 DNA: TGTGCCAGCAGCGTAGACGGGGGGCCGGGGGAGACCCAGTACTTC

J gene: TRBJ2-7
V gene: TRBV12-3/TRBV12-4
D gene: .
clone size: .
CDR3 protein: CASSAYPSSYEQYF
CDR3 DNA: TGTGCCAGCAGTGCCTACCCTAGCTCCTACGAGCAGTACTTC

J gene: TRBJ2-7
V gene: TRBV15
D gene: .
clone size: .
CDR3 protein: CATSTRKGDSYEQYF
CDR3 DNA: TGTGCCACCAGCACTCGGAAGGGCGATTCCTACGAGCAGTACTTC

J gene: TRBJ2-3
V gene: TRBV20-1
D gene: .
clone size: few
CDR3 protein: CSAHRPGNPTDTQYF
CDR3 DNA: TGCAGTGCCCACCGCCCGGGAAACCCCACAGATACGCAGTATTTT

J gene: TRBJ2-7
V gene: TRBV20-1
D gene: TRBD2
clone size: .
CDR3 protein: CSATSGGASYEQYF
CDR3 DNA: TGCAGTGCTACAAGCGGGGGGGCCTCCTACGAGCAGTACTTC

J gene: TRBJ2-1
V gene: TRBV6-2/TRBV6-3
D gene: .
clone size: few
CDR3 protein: CASSQSYEQFF
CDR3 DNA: TGTGCCAGCAGTCAATCGTATGAGCAGTTCTTC

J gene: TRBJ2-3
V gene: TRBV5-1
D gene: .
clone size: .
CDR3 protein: CASSLEADPTDTQYF
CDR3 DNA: TGCGCCAGCAGCTTGGAGGCAGACCCCACAGATACGCAGTATTTT

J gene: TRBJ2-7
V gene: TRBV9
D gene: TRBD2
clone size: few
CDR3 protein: CASSKLAGELGEQYF
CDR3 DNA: TGTGCCAGCAGCAAACTAGCGGGAGAATTGGGCGAGCAGTACTTC

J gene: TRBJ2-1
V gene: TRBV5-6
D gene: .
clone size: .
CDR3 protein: CASSPGLPIPEQFF
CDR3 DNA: TGTGCCAGCAGCCCGGGACTGCCGATCCCTGAGCAGTTCTTC

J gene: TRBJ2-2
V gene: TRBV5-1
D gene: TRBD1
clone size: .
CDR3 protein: CASSPLTGSNTGELFF
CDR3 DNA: TGCGCCAGCAGCCCATTGACAGGGTCGAACACCGGGGAGCTGTTTTTT

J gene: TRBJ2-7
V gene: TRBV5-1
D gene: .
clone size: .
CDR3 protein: CASTESGRQYF
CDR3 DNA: TGCGCCAGCACCGAATCCGGGAGGCAGTACTTC

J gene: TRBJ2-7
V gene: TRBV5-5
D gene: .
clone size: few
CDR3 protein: CASSLVGDSSYEQYF
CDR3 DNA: TGTGCCAGCAGCTTGGTCGGGGATAGCTCCTACGAGCAGTACTTC

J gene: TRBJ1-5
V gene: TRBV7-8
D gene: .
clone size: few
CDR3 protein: CASSLLGNSNQPQHF
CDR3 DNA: TGTGCCAGCAGCTTATTGGGAAATAGCAATCAGCCCCAGCATTTT

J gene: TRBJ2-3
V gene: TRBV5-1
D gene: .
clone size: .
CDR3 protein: CASSLVSGTDTQYF
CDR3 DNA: TGCGCCAGCAGCTTGGTCTCAGGTACAGATACGCAGTATTTT

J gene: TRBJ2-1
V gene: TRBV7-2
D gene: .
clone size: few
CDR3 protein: CASSFRTGGKNEQFF
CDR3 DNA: TGTGCCAGCAGCTTTCGGACTGGGGGGAAGAATGAGCAGTTCTTC

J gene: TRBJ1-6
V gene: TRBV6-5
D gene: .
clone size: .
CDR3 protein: CASSYLSPHLAYNSPLHF
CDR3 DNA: TGTGCCAGCAGTTACCTATCACCCCACCTAGCCTATAATTCACCCCTCCACTTT

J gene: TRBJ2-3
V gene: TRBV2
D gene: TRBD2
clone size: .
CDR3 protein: CASSVTSGSVDTQYF
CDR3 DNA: TGTGCCAGCAGCGTTACTAGCGGGAGTGTAGATACGCAGTATTTT

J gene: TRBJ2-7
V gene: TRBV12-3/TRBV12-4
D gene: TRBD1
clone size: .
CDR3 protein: CAISVRDRFSYEQYF
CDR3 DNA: TGTGCCATCTCGGTCCGGGACAGGTTCTCCTACGAGCAGTACTTC

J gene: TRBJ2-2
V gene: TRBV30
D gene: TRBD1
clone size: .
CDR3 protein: CAWSRQGAGAGELFF
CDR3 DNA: TGTGCCTGGAGTAGACAGGGGGCAGGGGCCGGGGAGCTGTTTTTT

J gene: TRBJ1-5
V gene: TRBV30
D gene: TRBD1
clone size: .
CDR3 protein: CAWSVQGGQPQHF
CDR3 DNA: TGTGCCTGGAGTGTACAGGGGGGTCAGCCCCAGCATTTT

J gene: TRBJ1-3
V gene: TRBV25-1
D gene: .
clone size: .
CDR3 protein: CASSATVTGNTIYF
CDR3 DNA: TGTGCCAGCAGTGCGACCGTAACTGGAAACACCATATATTTT

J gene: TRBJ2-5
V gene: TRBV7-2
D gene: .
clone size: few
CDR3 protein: CASSAAGVQETQYF
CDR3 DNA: TGTGCCAGCAGCGCCGCAGGGGTACAAGAGACCCAGTACTTC

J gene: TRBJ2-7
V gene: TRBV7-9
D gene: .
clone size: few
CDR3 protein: CASSLATPSGPVPLHEQYF
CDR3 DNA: TGTGCCAGCAGCTTAGCGACCCCCTCAGGCCCAGTACCTCTCCACGAGCAGTACTTC

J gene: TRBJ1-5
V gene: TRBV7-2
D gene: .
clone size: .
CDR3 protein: CASSLDSGSSNQPQHF
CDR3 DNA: TGTGCCAGCAGCTTAGATTCGGGGTCAAGCAATCAGCCCCAGCATTTT

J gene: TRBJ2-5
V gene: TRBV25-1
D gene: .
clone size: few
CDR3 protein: CASSRGNEETQYF
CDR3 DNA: TGTGCCAGCAGTCGGGGTAATGAAGAGACCCAGTACTTC

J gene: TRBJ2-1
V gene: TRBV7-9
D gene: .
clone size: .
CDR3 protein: CASSFPRISYNEQFF
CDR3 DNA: TGTGCCAGCAGCTTTCCCCGCATCTCCTACAATGAGCAGTTCTTC

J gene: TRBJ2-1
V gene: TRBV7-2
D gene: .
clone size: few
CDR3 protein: CASRGGQSFYNEQFF
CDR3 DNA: TGTGCCAGCAGGGGGGGACAGTCCTTCTACAATGAGCAGTTCTTC

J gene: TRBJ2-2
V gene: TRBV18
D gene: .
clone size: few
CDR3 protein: CASSGAAFGELFF
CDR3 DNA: TGTGCCAGCTCGGGAGCAGCCTTCGGGGAGCTGTTTTTT

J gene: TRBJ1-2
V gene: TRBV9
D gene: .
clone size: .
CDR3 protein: CASSVGLVVELNYGYTF
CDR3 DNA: TGTGCCAGCAGCGTAGGATTGGTGGTTGAACTTAACTATGGCTACACCTTC

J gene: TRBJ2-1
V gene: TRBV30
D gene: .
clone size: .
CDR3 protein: CAWDRQFF
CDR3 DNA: TGTGCCTGGGACAGGCAGTTCTTC

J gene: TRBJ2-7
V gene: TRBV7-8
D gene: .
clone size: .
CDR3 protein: CASSPFSGPEREQYF
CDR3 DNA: TGTGCCAGCAGCCCCTTTAGCGGCCCCGAGAGGGAGCAGTACTTC

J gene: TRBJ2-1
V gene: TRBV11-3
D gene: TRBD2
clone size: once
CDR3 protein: CASSLGRENYNEQFF
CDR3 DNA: TGTGCCAGCAGCTTAGGGCGGGAGAATTACAATGAGCAGTTCTTC

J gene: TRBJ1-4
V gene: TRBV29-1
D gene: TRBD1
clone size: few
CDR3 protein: CSVGVQGPNEKLFF
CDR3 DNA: TGCAGCGTTGGGGTACAGGGGCCTAATGAAAAACTGTTTTTT

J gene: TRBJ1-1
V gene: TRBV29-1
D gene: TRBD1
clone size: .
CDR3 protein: CSVGTGVWTEAFF
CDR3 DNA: TGCAGCGTTGGAACAGGGGTTTGGACTGAAGCTTTCTTT

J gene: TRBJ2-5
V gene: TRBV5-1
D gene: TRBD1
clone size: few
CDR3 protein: CASSKDREETQYF
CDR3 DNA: TGCGCCAGCAGCAAGGACAGGGAAGAGACCCAGTACTTC

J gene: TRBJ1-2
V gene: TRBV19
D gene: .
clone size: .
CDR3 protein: CASSEQNYGYTF
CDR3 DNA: TGTGCCAGTAGTGAGCAAAACTATGGCTACACCTTC

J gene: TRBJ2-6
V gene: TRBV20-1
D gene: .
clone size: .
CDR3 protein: CSAPPRGGVGANVLTF
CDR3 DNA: TGCAGTGCGCCCCCCAGGGGGGGGGTTGGGGCCAACGTCCTGACTTTC

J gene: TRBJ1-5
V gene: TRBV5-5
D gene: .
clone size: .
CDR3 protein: CASSLVGGLSNQPQHF
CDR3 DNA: TGTGCCAGCAGCTTGGTTGGGGGGCTTAGCAATCAGCCCCAGCATTTT

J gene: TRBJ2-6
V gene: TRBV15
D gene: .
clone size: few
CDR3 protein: CATSRDGGSDLSGANVLTF
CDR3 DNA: TGTGCCACCAGCAGAGATGGGGGTTCAGACCTCTCTGGGGCCAACGTCCTGACTTTC

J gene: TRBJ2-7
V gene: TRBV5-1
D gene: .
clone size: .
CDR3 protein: CASSGTGPSASYEQYF
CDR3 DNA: TGCGCCAGCAGCGGTACAGGCCCCTCCGCCTCCTACGAGCAGTACTTC